Listed here is a single TCR beta chain. The antigen remains unidentified. This entry comes from a study of shared clonotypes between healthy human individuals. Study-wide results and caveats: The study generally estimated greater richness for naive than memory subsets. Rarefaction showed sorted-subset sequencing was incomplete despite large depth.

The CDR3 sequence is 16 residues long. The V and J ends lost 5 bases and 7 bases respectively, with 22 bases between them. Germline values: CDR1 SEHNR, CDR2 FQNEAQ (reference sequence). Method: immunoSEQ multiplex PCR; TCRdb's copy keeps in-frame clones and lacks some. The sample includes some 1.4 million clones, around 97% of them seen just once. The rearrangement joins TRBV7-9 to TRBJ2-3; maybe TRBD1 (6 bases). Material: naive CD4+ T cells sorted from blood. The subset here: CD45RA+ positively selected. The source is a young man in good health. CDR3 coding DNA: TGTGCCAGCAGCCTGAGGACAGCTTTCCTTTCGAATACGCAGTATTTT. Translated, it gives CASSLRTAFLSNTQYF.